This T cell receptor (beta chain) was recorded in a study of T cells in Graves' hyperthyroidism and ophthalmopathy. This clonotype showed up just a few times. Its antigen is still unknown. It was RNA transcripts that yielded the amplified TCR beta CDR3 regions. First-round RT-PCR with HTBI primers amplified the TCR CDR3 region. TCRdb used MiXCR to reprocess the multiplex PCR reads, holding one entry per CDR3 protein. Among roughly 500,000 distinct CDR3 sequences listed, around 13% were seen once. Findings of the study overall: Model-based prediction identified ophthalmopathy a median roughly six months prior to its onset. Ophthalmopathy was separated from stable hyperthyroidism by a 13 V-J model.

V shed 5 bases and J 10 bases; nucleotides not matched to a gene: 3. The CDR3 totals 12 residues. Germline V gives CDR1 SNHLY, CDR2 FYNNEI. Exclusion of patients followed from uncontrolled infection, other autoimmune disease, pregnancy or lactation. Diagnostic decisions used clinical symptoms, serum thyroxine and TRAb, thyroid ultrasound and orbital computed tomography. Material for sequencing was blood. The gene calls are TRBV2 and TRBJ2-1; 9 positions match TRBD1. The origin of this receptor is a woman under 40 with Graves' hyperthyroidism that later progressed to Graves' ophthalmopathy. The CDR3 DNA follows: TGTGCCAGCAGTACAGGGGGCTGGGAGCAGTTCTTC. Protein sequence: CASSTGGWEQFF.